This T cell receptor (beta chain) was found in a study of response to subunit inactivated influenza vaccine (dated by TCRdb to the late 2010s). For context, the study as a whole: Deep quantitative T cell receptor repertoire profiling was used in the study to track responses to a trivalent subunit inactivated influenza vaccine. On the study overall, not on this receptor specifically: The authors suggested that each seasonal influenza vaccination may recruit only a limited number of new T cells.

Library generation was performed with RT-PCR. Sequencing relied on an Illumina HiSeq 2500. The public reads were run again by TCRdb, first through fastp at Q25 and then through MiXCR, and only productive beta chains were kept. Every distinct CDR3 protein forms one entry, paired with its most common genes and DNA. The sample yields around 520,000 distinct CDR3 sequences; over 25% were counted once. The biggest ten clones account for approximately 2% of the sample. This clonotype was counted ten times or more. There is no known antigen for this receptor. No base-level quality is on record; no much larger clone is a single base apart. The sequence was collected from a man between 50 and 59 years old who received an inactivated influenza vaccine. Donor details come from another sample of the same person, matched by shared clones. The sequenced sample was CD4+ T cells sorted from PBMCs, obtained around 5 days after vaccination.

The nucleotides read TGCAGTGCTAGAACTAAAGGGGACAGGTATTCTGAAGCTTTCTTT. The resulting protein is CSARTKGDRYSEAFF. Recombination linked TRBV20-1 to TRBJ1-1, and 8 junction bases match TRBD1. Here V drops 2 bases and J drops 6 bases, and the junction holds 11 bases not matched to any gene. The CDR3, cysteine through phenylalanine, is 15 amino acids long. Only the CDR3 part of the read is kept: 45 bases, read in frame from the first base. CDR1 and CDR2, per the germline V gene (reference sequence), are DFQATT and SNEGSKA.